The next 21 T cell receptor beta chains were all read from a single sample in a study of T-cell memory formation after mild COVID-19 (dated by TCRdb to about 2021). Receptor libraries were prepared by 5' RACE. Sequencing was performed on an Illumina NovaSeq 6000. The raw public reads went through TCRdb reprocessing: fastp at Q25, MiXCR clone calling, in-frame beta chains kept. Every entry covers one CDR3 protein and lists the most common genes and DNA from its rows. The sample table lists some 200,000 distinct CDR3 sequences, 20% to 25% of them with a count of one. The top ten clones comprise roughly 24% of the sample. What was sequenced was PBMCs or a T cell subset sorted from them (not recorded which). These receptors were collected from an adult woman who had mild COVID-19 (a few samples of this study predate the infection). The sample titles of this study are shuffled in the database, so cell type and time point are left out; the donor was told from shared clones.

The rearrangement uses TRBV12-3 or TRBV12-4 and TRBJ2-1; 8 nucleotides agree with TRBD2. The V gene end was trimmed by 5 bases and the J gene end by 3 bases; junction bases not matched to a gene: 9. The CDR3 has 16 residues. CDR3 DNA sequence: TGTGCCAGCAGTCCGCGAGTTAGCGGGGTCTACAATGAGCAGTTCTTC. Its translation: CASSPRVSGVYNEQFF.

This clonotype was recorded a few times. The chain's CDR3 is CASSLSRIGEQYF. The CDR3 region has the DNA TGTGCCAGCAGTTTATCCCGCATCGGCGAGCAGTACTTC. The rearrangement uses TRBV27 and TRBJ2-7; no reliable D call. Looked up from germline, CDR1 is MNHEY and CDR2 is SMNVEV (reference sequence). This CDR3 comprises 13 residues. The V gene lost 0 bases and the J gene lost 6 bases, with 9 bases spanning the gap.

The chain uses TRBV27 and TRBJ2-7; no clear D gene. This CDR3 is 16 amino acids long. The V end lost 2 bases, the J end lost 6 bases, and 20 bases lay between the germline ends. CDR1 is MNHEY and CDR2 is SMNVEV in the germline V gene (reference sequence). CDR3 DNA sequence: TGTGCCAGCAGTTTAACAGCCGGGTCTTCTATCTCCGAGCAGTACTTC. It encodes CASSLTAGSSISEQYF.

This clonotype was counted a few times. The rearrangement uses TRBV3-1 and TRBJ2-3; weak D call: TRBD2 (5 bases). The germline gives CDR1 LGHDT, CDR2 YNNKEL (reference sequence). This CDR3 is built from 14 residues. Trimming took off 4 bases at V and 2 bases at J, with 10 bases between the two ends. The CDR3 protein is CASSPGRNTDTQYF. The DNA of the CDR3 is TGTGCCAGCAGCCCTGGGAGAAACACAGATACGCAGTATTTT.

The chain is built from TRBV4-2 and TRBJ2-3, with TRBD2 identical over 7 bases. The CDR3 covers 17 residues. Germline loops: CDR1 LGHNA, CDR2 YNFKEQ. V shed 0 bases and J 8 bases; nucleotides not matched to a gene: 14. The CDR3 sequence is CASSQDDSGGRASTQYF. The CDR3 nucleotides read TGTGCCAGCAGCCAAGACGACAGTGGTGGGAGGGCGTCTACGCAGTATTTT.

The table lists this clonotype with a few counts. The genes are TRBV7-6 and TRBJ2-1; no clear D gene. The CDR3 runs to 12 residues. The V gene lost 1 base and the J gene lost 6 bases, with 4 bases spanning the gap. Germline V gene sequence: CDR1 SGHVS, CDR2 FNYEAQ. CDR3 protein: CASSLEPNEQFF. DNA of the CDR3: TGTGCCAGCAGCTTAGAACCCAATGAGCAGTTCTTC.

The V call is TRBV20-1, the J call TRBJ1-1, with D possibly being TRBD1 (5 bases). The CDR3 runs 13 residues. V lost 4 bases, J lost 4 bases, and 13 bases lay in between. Germline V CDR1 and CDR2: DFQATT, SNEGSKA (reference sequence). The CDR3 DNA is TGCAGTGCTACACAGGTATTCGGCACTGAAGCTTTCTTT. Amino acids: CSATQVFGTEAFF.

The genes are TRBV7-9 and TRBJ2-3, with 8 bases that match TRBD1. J gave up 3 bases and V 6 bases, and 2 bases lay outside the gene matches. Germline V gene data show CDR1 as SEHNR and CDR2 as FQNEAQ (reference sequence). The CDR3 sequence is 13 residues long. The CDR3, as DNA: TGTGCCAGCAGTGGACAGGGAACAGATACGCAGTATTTT. Amino acids: CASSGQGTDTQYF.

This clonotype was found a few times. This chain uses TRBV3-1 with TRBJ2-7, with 7 bases lining up with TRBD1. The V and J ends lost 4 bases and 2 bases, in that order; junction bases with no gene match: 8. Germline-derived CDR1 and CDR2 are LGHDT and YNNKEL (reference sequence). This CDR3 comprises 15 residues. The CDR3 sequence: CASSPGSDRAYEQYF. The CDR3 coding sequence is TGTGCCAGCAGCCCAGGATCTGACAGGGCCTACGAGCAGTACTTC.

This clonotype has just a few counts. The CDR3 bases are TGTGCCAGCAGCTCCGAGGCCGACAGTTACACCGGGGAGCTGTTTTTT. As protein: CASSSEADSYTGELFF. The chain employs TRBV7-6 and TRBJ2-2; D might be TRBD1 (5 bases). The V end was cut by 4 bases, the J end by 3 bases, with 15 bases between. The CDR3 covers 16 residues. Germline CDR1 SGHVS, CDR2 FNYEAQ. The variable domain in full, completed from reference TRBV7-6 and TRBJ2-2, reads GAGVSQSPRYKVTKRGQDVALRCDPISGHVSLYWYRQALGQGPEFLTYFNYEAQQDKSGLPNDRFSAERPEGSISTLTIQRTEQRDSAMYRCASSSEADSYTGELFFGEGSRLTVL.

V is TRBV7-9 and J is TRBJ1-2, with 11 nucleotides matching TRBD1. Losses at the gene ends were 7 bases for V and 3 bases for J; bases not matched to a gene: 10. The length of the CDR3 is 16 residues. CDR1 and CDR2 from the germline V gene are SEHNR and FQNEAQ (reference sequence). The CDR3 DNA reads as TGTGCCAGCATCCCTAATCCGGGACAGGGGGACTATGGCTACACCTTC. Translating it yields CASIPNPGQGDYGYTF.

The rearrangement links TRBV4-3 to TRBJ2-1, with D tentatively TRBD2 (6 bases). The germline gives CDR1 LGHNA, CDR2 YSLEER. This CDR3 region has 16 residues. Trimming left V 0 bases short and J 1 base short, with 10 bases between. Here the CDR3 reads CASSQDWLASYNEQFF. The CDR3 DNA is TGCGCCAGCAGCCAAGATTGGCTAGCGTCCTACAATGAGCAGTTCTTC.

The chain has TRBV24-1 and TRBJ1-5, with TRBD1 matching 7 bases. CDR3 length equals 14 residues. Trimming removed 5 bases from V and 5 bases from J; junction bases left unmatched: 5. Looked up from germline, CDR1 is KGHDR and CDR2 is SFDVKD. The CDR3 protein is CATSARGGYQPQHF. DNA of the CDR3: TGTGCCACCAGTGCCAGGGGGGGTTATCAGCCCCAGCATTTT.

This clonotype was detected a few times. The chain couples TRBV20-1 to TRBJ2-7; D uncertain. CDR3 length: 14 residues. Trimming took off 3 bases at V and 2 bases at J, with 14 bases between the two ends. Looked up from germline, CDR1 is DFQATT and CDR2 is SNEGSKA (reference sequence). The CDR3 DNA reads TGCAGTGCTAGTGTAGCAGGCGGCCCCTACGAGCAGTACTTC. Encoded protein: CSASVAGGPYEQYF.

This clonotype was counted between two and nine times. V and J are TRBV11-1 and TRBJ2-7; tentatively, D is TRBD1 or TRBD2 (5 bases each). Trimming pared 4 bases from V and 0 bases from J, leaving 13 bases between. CDR1 and CDR2 from the germline V gene are SGHAT and FQDESV (reference sequence). There are 15 residues in the CDR3. The CDR3 DNA reads as TGTGCCAGCAGCTCCGGGACGTCGAGCTCCTACGAGCAGTACTTC. This codes for CASSSGTSSSYEQYF. The full variable domain, in which reference TRBV11-1 and TRBJ2-7 provide the parts outside the CDR3, is EAEVAQSPRYKITEKSQAVAFWCDPISGHATLYWYRQILGQGPELLVQFQDESVVDDSQLPKDRFSAERLKGVDSTLKIQPAELGDSAMYLCASSSGTSSSYEQYFGPGTRLTVT.

The genes are TRBV27 and TRBJ2-3; 9 nucleotides agree with TRBD2. This CDR3 is built from 20 residues. Losses at the gene ends were 4 bases for V and 1 base for J; bases not matched to a gene: 18. Germline-derived CDR1 and CDR2 are MNHEY and SMNVEV (reference sequence). CDR3 in DNA: TGTGCCAGCAGTTCTCTGGTTTGGCTAGCGGGGCAACGACGCACAGATACGCAGTATTTT. Its protein is CASSSLVWLAGQRRTDTQYF.

This clonotype was seen more than once but under ten times. The CDR3, as DNA: TGTGCCAGCAGCGATTCACCCGTGGGGGGGTGGGACACTGAAGCTTTCTTT. Amino acid sequence: CASSDSPVGGWDTEAFF. The chain has TRBV2 and TRBJ1-1, with TRBD1 as a possible D gene (5 bases). The germline gives CDR1 SNHLY, CDR2 FYNNEI. The CDR3 has 17 amino acids. V was clipped by 6 bases and J by 3 bases, with 23 bases between them.

This clonotype showed up just a few times. One end of the junction fails to match germline, which may point to a read error. The chain links TRBV7-7 to TRBJ2-3; 9 nucleotides agree with TRBD2. The CDR3 is made up of 16 amino acids. Germline assignment: CDR1 SSHAT and CDR2 FNYEAQ (reference sequence). The DNA for the CDR3 is TGTGCTAGCAGCTTAGGCGCGGGAGGGGGCACAGATACGCAGTATTTT. It is translated as CASSLGAGGGTDTQYF.

This clonotype turned up a few times. The CDR3 protein is CASSLARGVAGKNIQYF. CDR3 nucleotide sequence: TGTGCCAGCAGCTTAGCCCGGGGTGTAGCGGGAAAAAACATTCAGTACTTC. The rearrangement uses TRBV7-8 and TRBJ2-4; 8 nucleotides line up with TRBD2. With V trimmed by 0 bases and J by 4 bases, 8 bases remained unmatched. The CDR3 has 17 residues. Germline CDR1 reads SGHVS; CDR2 reads FQNEAQ.

This chain links TRBV19 with TRBJ2-7, with TRBD1 matching over 10 bases. CDR3 length equals 15 residues. Trimming took 4 bases from V and 4 from J; bases not matched to a gene: 7. Germline V gene lookup returns CDR1 LNHDA and CDR2 SQIVND (reference sequence). CDR3 residues: CASSTRTGGLYEQYF. The CDR3, as DNA: TGTGCCAGTAGTACCAGGACAGGGGGTCTATACGAGCAGTACTTC.

The rearrangement uses TRBV4-3 and TRBJ1-1; D gene ambiguous. CDR3 size: 13 residues. The V and J ends lost 3 bases and 1 base respectively, with 6 bases between them. The germline CDR1 and CDR2 sequences are LGHNA and YSLEER. The CDR3 DNA is TGCGCCAGCAGCCAGGGGAGGAACACTGAAGCTTTCTTT. This encodes CASSQGRNTEAFF.